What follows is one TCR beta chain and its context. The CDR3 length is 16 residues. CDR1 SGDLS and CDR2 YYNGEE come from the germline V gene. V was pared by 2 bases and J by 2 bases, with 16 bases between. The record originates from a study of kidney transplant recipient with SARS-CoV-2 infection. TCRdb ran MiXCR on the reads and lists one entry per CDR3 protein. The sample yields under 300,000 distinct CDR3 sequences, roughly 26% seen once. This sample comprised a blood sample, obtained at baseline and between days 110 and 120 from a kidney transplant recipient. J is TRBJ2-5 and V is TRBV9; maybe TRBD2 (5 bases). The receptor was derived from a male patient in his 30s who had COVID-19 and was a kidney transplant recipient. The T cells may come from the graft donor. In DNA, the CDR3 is TGTGCCAGCAGCGTCCTTAATCGGGGTGAACAAGAGACCCAGTACTTC. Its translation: CASSVLNRGEQETQYF.